This T cell receptor beta chain was obtained from a study of identifying expanded T cells in peripheral blood. Healthy donors had no documented immune events, such as infections, while sampled. Profiled with immunoSEQ multiplex PCR; TCRdb holds only in-frame clones, not every one. This sample yields 55,000 to 75,000 clones, of which around 87% are seen a single time; roughly 5% belongs to the top ten. The germline V gene has CDR1 SGHAT and CDR2 FQNNGV. CDR3 length: 17 residues. V lost 4 bases and J lost 4, with 17 bases in between. V gene TRBV11-2 combines with J gene TRBJ2-6; D gene unclear. Sequenced material: blood. This TCR was sampled from a person aged 18 to 75 in good health. The CDR3 is CASSWGTRPSGANVLTF. Written as DNA, the CDR3 is TGTGCCAGCAGCTGGGGAACGAGGCCGTCCGGGGCCAACGTCCTGACTTTC.